Here is one T cell receptor (beta chain) with its context. What antigen it recognizes has not been identified. These data belong to a study of CXCR3-negative and CXCR3-positive naive CD8 T cells (dated by TCRdb to the late 2010s). With respect to the entire study: In total, approximately 140 million TRB reads were obtained, or roughly 1.5 +/- 0.3 million reads per library. Diversity and physicochemical repertoire analyses were performed on 11 donors pooled from two independent experiments. Naive subsets from about five donors and memory cells from 3 donors were included in the TRBV-TRBJ cluster analysis. Beyond this particular receptor, the publication reports: TRB CDR3s from CXCR3-positive naive cells showed higher hydrophobicity (lower Kidera factor 4), lower energy, and higher strength and volume indices than CXCR3-negative naive cells. Surface CD5, linked to self-reactivity in mice, was comparable between naive subsets; TCR interaction strength was therefore also inferred from TRB CDR3 physicochemical properties. TRBV-TRBJ usage was similar between naive CXCR3-negative and CXCR3-positive cells from the same donor, while memory cells showed distinct patterns. CXCR3 expression partially decreased after cryopreservation, so most assays used freshly isolated PBMCs. Both naive subsets had comparably high repertoire diversity, while memory CD8+ T cells had much lower repertoire diversity.

CDR1 and CDR2 (SGHNT, YYREEE) derive from the germline V gene (reference sequence). CDR3 length: 12 amino acids, cysteine to phenylalanine. The record lacks a DNA sequence. For every CD8+ T cell subset, hundreds of thousands of cells were flow-sorted straight into RLT lysis buffer, and each subset was sorted in triplicate. To keep memory contaminants out, a stringent definition of naive CD8+ T cells was applied: CD45RO-CCR7+CD27+CD95-. Standard density gradient centrifugation was used to isolate peripheral blood mononuclear cells from buffy coats. A FACSAria III was used to flow-sort naive CXCR3-negative and CXCR3-positive CD8+ T cells. Total RNA was extracted from sorted cells using an RNeasy Mini Kit. The listed sequencing device is NextSeq 550. The Human TCR Profiling Kit (MiLaboratory) was used to make UMI-labeled 5' RACE TRB cDNA libraries. The full amount of extracted RNA was used for cDNA synthesis, and the full amount of resulting cDNA was used for PCR amplification. Libraries were prepared in parallel with an identical number of PCR cycles. The published analysis was carried out like this. With a requirement of at least two reads per UMI, MIGEC and MiXCR extracted about 53,000 +/- 9,400 unique UMI-labeled TRB cDNA molecules per library. An average of around 40,000 +/- 10,000 functional in-frame TRB CDR3 nucleotide clonotypes without stop codons was found per library. After downsampling to 5000 UMI-labeled TRB molecules per sample, diversity metrics, including normalized Shannon-Wiener and Chao1, were computed in VDJtools. VDJtools computed clonotype-size-weighted physicochemical properties of the central five CDR3 residues: interaction energy, strength, volume and Kidera factor 4. The reads, reprocessed by TCRdb, yield one row per CDR3 protein sequence and no DNA. The V and J calls here are based on TCRdb, not the publication. This sample's clone table shows roughly 89,000 distinct CDR3 sequences. Over 1.5% of the sample belongs to the ten largest clones.

Sequenced: naive CXCR3- CD8+ T cells from blood. The sample's cell subset or site label, decoded: CD45RO-CCR7+CD27+CD95- naive CD8+ T cells lacking CXCR3 (TNR3-). The rearranged segments are TRBV5-4 and TRBJ2-7. The receptor was derived from a human donor in good health. Some clones in this sample may be carry-over from other donors' samples. The CDR3 sequence is CASSLGVNEQYF.